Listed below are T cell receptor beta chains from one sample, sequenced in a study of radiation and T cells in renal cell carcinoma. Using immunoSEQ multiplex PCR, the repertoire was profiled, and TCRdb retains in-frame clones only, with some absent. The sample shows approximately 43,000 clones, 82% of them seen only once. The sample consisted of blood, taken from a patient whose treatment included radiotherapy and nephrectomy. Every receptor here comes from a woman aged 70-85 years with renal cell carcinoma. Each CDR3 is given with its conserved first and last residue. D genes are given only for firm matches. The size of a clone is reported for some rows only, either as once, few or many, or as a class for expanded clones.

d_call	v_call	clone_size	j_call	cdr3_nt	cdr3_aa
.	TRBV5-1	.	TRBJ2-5	TGCGCCAGCAGCTTGTTTGGGACCCAAGAGACCCAGTACTTC	CASSLFGTQETQYF
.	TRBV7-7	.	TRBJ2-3	TGTTCGAGTGGGCCTGGCACAGATACGCAGTATTTT	CSSGPGTDTQYF
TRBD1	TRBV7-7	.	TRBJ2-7	TGTGCCAGCAGCACGCGGACAGGGCAAGAGCAGTACTTC	CASSTRTGQEQYF
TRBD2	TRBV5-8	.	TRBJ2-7	TGTGCCAGCAGCCCGGAGGGGACTAGAAGAAGGGTGCAGTACTTC	CASSPEGTRRRVQYF
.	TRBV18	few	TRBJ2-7	TGTGCCAGCTCACCAGGGGAGAATAGCGAGCAGTACTTC	CASSPGENSEQYF
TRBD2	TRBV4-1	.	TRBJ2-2	TGCGCCAGCAGCCCCGTGGTAGCGGGAGGTCGAACCGGGGAGCTGTTTTTT	CASSPVVAGGRTGELFF
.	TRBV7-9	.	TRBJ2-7	TGTGCCAGCAGCTTAATCTACGAGCAGTACTTC	CASSLIYEQYF
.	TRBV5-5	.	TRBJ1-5	TGTGCCAGCAGCTTCACTTTGGATTATAGCAATCAGCCCCAGCATTTT	CASSFTLDYSNQPQHF
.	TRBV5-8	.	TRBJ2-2	TGTGCCAGCAGCCCTCGGGGTAGCCGCCACACCGGGGAGCTGTTTTTT	CASSPRGSRHTGELFF
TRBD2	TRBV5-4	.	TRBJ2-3	TGTGCCAGCAGCGTTCCGGGACTAGCGGGAGTAGGAGATACGCAGTATTTT	CASSVPGLAGVGDTQYF
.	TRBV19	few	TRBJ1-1	TGTGCCAGTAGTATAAGGCAGGGAATGAACACTGAAGCTTTCTTT	CASSIRQGMNTEAFF
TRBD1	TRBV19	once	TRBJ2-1	TGTGCCAGTAGTCCGGACAGGGGAGGGAATGAGCAGTTCTTC	CASSPDRGGNEQFF
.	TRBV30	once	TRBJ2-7	TGTGCCGGCTCCAGGGAAGGGTCCTACGAGCAGTACTTC	CAGSREGSYEQYF
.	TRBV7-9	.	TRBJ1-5	TGTGCCAGCAGCCCCACAGGGTTTGGCAATCAGCCCCAGCATTTT	CASSPTGFGNQPQHF
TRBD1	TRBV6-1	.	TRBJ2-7	TGTGCCAGCGTTAGTGACAGGGGGCACGAGCAGTACTTC	CASVSDRGHEQYF
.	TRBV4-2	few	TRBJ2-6	TGTGCCAGCAGCCAAGACGGAGGGGCGGGGGCCAACGTCCTGACTTTC	CASSQDGGAGANVLTF
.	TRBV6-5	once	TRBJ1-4	TGTGCCAGCAGTGGGCAGGGTTGGGAAAAACTGTTTTTT	CASSGQGWEKLFF